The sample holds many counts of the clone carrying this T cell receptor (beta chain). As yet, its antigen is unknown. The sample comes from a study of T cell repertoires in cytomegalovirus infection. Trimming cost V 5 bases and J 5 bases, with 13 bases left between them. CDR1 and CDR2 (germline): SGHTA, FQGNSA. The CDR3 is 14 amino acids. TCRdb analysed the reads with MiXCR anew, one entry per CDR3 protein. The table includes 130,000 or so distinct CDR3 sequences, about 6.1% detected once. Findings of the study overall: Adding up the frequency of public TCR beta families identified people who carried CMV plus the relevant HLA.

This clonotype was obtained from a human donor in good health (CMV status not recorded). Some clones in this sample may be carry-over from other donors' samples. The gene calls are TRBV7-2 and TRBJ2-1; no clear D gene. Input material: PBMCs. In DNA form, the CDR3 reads TGTGCCAGCAGCATAGTCGGCTTGGACAATGAGCAGTTCTTC. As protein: CASSIVGLDNEQFF. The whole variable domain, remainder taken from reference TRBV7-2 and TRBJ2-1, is GAGVSQSPSNKVTEKGKDVELRCDPISGHTALYWYRQSLGQGLEFLIYFQGNSAPDKSGLPSDRFSAERTGGSVSTLTIQRTQQEDSAVYLCASSIVGLDNEQFFGPGTRLTVL.